One and the same sample provided the 21 T cell receptor beta chains below, sequenced in a study of cytomegalovirus exposure and HLA in healthy donors. In the PCR, 60 Vbeta and 13 Jbeta primers were used. Some clones are missing from TCRdb's copy, which holds only in-frame ones; the method was immunoSEQ multiplex PCR. The sample has approximately 170,000 clones, 65% to 85% seen once. Sequenced input: PBMCs. The receptor source for this set is a woman younger than 35 in good health and CMV-seronegative.

The genes are TRBV9 and TRBJ2-5; D gene unclear. The V gene lost 0 bases and the J gene lost 2 bases, with 8 bases spanning the gap. Germline CDR1 is SGDLS and CDR2 is YYNGEE. The CDR3 has 14 amino acids. The CDR3 nucleotides read TGTGCCAGCAGCGTAGGACCGACACAAGAGACCCAGTACTTC. Translating gives CASSVGPTQETQYF.

CDR3 nucleotide sequence: TGTGCCAGCAGTCTCAACCAGGGGATTCACTATGGCTACACCTTC. Its protein product is CASSLNQGIHYGYTF. The chain links TRBV2 to TRBJ1-2; tentatively, D is TRBD1 (6 bases). The CDR3 extends over 15 amino acids. V was clipped by 5 bases and J by 3 bases, with 16 bases between them. Germline V gene data show CDR1 as SNHLY and CDR2 as FYNNEI.

A few counts support this clone. The genes are TRBV28 and TRBJ1-4, with 7 bases that match TRBD1. V trimming: 3 bases; J trimming: 6 bases; junction bases outside the gene matches: 25. The germline V gene has CDR1 MDHEN and CDR2 SYDVKM. The CDR3 runs to 21 residues. CDR3 coding DNA: TGTGCCAGCAGTTTCTTTTTTTTTCCCGGCGAGGGAAGGACAGGTTATGAAAAACTGTTTTTT. This sequence encodes CASSFFFFPGEGRTGYEKLFF. Full variable domain (rest looked up from reference TRBV28 and TRBJ1-4): DVKVTQSSRYLVKRTGEKVFLECVQDMDHENMFWYRQDPGLGLRLIYFSYDVKMKEKGDIPEGYSVSREKKERFSLILESASTNQTSMYLCASSFFFFPGEGRTGYEKLFFGSGTQLSVL.

The genes are TRBV11-3 and TRBJ2-5, with a weak D call TRBD2 (5 bases). The CDR3 has 17 amino acids. CDR1 is SGHNT, CDR2 YENEEA, per germline. V was clipped by 4 bases and J by 1 base, with 19 bases between them. CDR3: CASSSPSGRGSQETQYF. CDR3 coding DNA: TGTGCCAGCAGCTCACCATCCGGACGGGGTTCCCAAGAGACCCAGTACTTC.

The rearrangement joins TRBV28 to TRBJ2-7; D perhaps matches TRBD1 (5 bases). The germline V and J ends were trimmed by 4 bases and 0 bases, with 10 bases remaining between them. The CDR3 runs to 14 residues. Per germline, CDR1 MDHEN and CDR2 SYDVKM. This CDR3 reads CASSSVGLSYEQYF. The CDR3 bases are TGTGCCAGCAGTTCAGTGGGGCTCTCCTACGAGCAGTACTTC.

The J gene is TRBJ1-6, the V gene TRBV5-1, with a tentative D call TRBD1 (5 bases). Germline-derived CDR1 and CDR2 are SGHRS and YFSETQ. This CDR3 has 17 amino acids. V shed 5 bases and J shed 8 bases, with 23 bases lying between them. CDR3 amino acids: CASRRGGVLGGDSPLHF. In DNA form, the CDR3 reads TGCGCCAGCAGACGCGGGGGAGTCCTGGGGGGAGATTCACCCCTCCACTTT.

V gene TRBV2 combines with J gene TRBJ2-3, with 7 bases matching TRBD2. This CDR3 region has 14 residues. The germline gives CDR1 SNHLY, CDR2 FYNNEI. The V and J ends lost 8 bases and 4 bases, in that order; junction bases with no gene match: 9. The CDR3 region is CASRRRENPDTQYF. CDR3 coding DNA: TGTGCCAGCCGGCGGCGGGAGAACCCAGATACGCAGTATTTT.

The V call is TRBV2, the J call TRBJ1-1, with 7 bases matching TRBD1. The ends lost 6 bases at V and 4 bases at J; junction bases unmatched: 11. The germline CDR1 and CDR2 sequences are SNHLY and FYNNEI. This CDR3 is 15 amino acids long. The CDR3 region is CASRPRTGAGTEAFF. CDR3 DNA: TGTGCCAGCAGGCCTAGGACAGGCGCCGGCACTGAAGCTTTCTTT.

This clone was counted only a few times. The genes are TRBV19 and TRBJ2-1; 9 nucleotides align to TRBD2. The germline CDR1 and CDR2 sequences are LNHDA and SQIVND (reference sequence). The length of the CDR3 is 16 residues. Germline trimming cut 1 base from V and 5 bases from J; bases unmatched to any gene: 6. DNA for the CDR3: TGTGCCAGTAGTATAGTCCGACTAGCGGAAAACAATGAGCAGTTCTTC. It encodes CASSIVRLAENNEQFF.

The chain recombines TRBV9 with TRBJ1-1; D is perhaps TRBD1 (6 bases). The V end lost 4 bases, the J end lost 0 bases, and 7 bases lay between the germline ends. Germline loops: CDR1 SGDLS, CDR2 YYNGEE. This CDR3 has 13 amino acids. The CDR3 loop reads CASSWTVNTEAFF. In DNA form, the CDR3 reads TGTGCCAGCAGCTGGACAGTGAACACTGAAGCTTTCTTT.

The rearrangement joins TRBV18 to TRBJ1-2; TRBD1 agrees at 9 bases. V was clipped by 4 bases and J by 3 bases; unmatched bases: 6. The CDR3 totals 15 residues. Germline-derived CDR1 and CDR2 are KGHSH and LQKENI. CDR3 sequence reads: CASSQTDRGHYGYTF. The CDR3, as DNA: TGTGCCAGCTCACAAACGGACAGGGGACACTATGGCTACACCTTC.

The J gene is TRBJ1-1, the V gene TRBV7-9; 7 nucleotides align to TRBD1. The CDR3 contains 16 residues. V was pared by 5 bases and J by 4 bases, with 13 bases of the junction left unmatched. Germline assignment: CDR1 SEHNR and CDR2 FQNEAQ (reference sequence). The CDR3 region is CASSRDRAPPVTEAFF. In DNA form, the CDR3 reads TGTGCCAGCAGCCGCGACAGGGCTCCGCCGGTCACTGAAGCTTTCTTT.

This sequence joins TRBV6-1 and TRBJ2-1; 14 positions agree with TRBD2. The CDR3 consists of 15 residues. Germline CDR1 reads MNHNS; CDR2 reads SASEGT. The V and J ends lost 7 bases and 3 bases, in that order; junction bases with no gene match: 2. This CDR3 is CASTGTSGSYNEQFF. CDR3 coding DNA: TGTGCCAGCACCGGGACTAGCGGGAGCTACAATGAGCAGTTCTTC.

The rearrangement joins TRBV7-2 to TRBJ1-2; 7 bases fit TRBD1. Germline CDR1 SGHTA, CDR2 FQGNSA. V lost 5 bases and J lost 7; bases outside the gene matches: 7. The CDR3 is made up of 13 amino acids. This CDR3 is CASSPGTAVGYTF. CDR3 bases: TGTGCCAGCAGCCCTGGGACAGCTGTTGGCTACACCTTC. Full variable domain (remainder filled in from reference TRBV7-2 and TRBJ1-2): GAGVSQSPSNKVTEKGKDVELRCDPISGHTALYWYRQSLGQGLEFLIYFQGNSAPDKSGLPSDRFSAERTGGSVSTLTIQRTQQEDSAVYLCASSPGTAVGYTFGSGTRLTVV.

The chain carries TRBV18 and TRBJ2-1, with D hard to call. The V gene lost 5 bases and the J gene lost 0 bases, with 8 bases spanning the gap. The CDR3 spans 14 residues. CDR1 is KGHSH, CDR2 LQKENI, per germline. CDR3 region: CASSEQSSYNEQFF. The CDR3 bases are TGTGCCAGCTCAGAACAGAGCTCCTACAATGAGCAGTTCTTC.

With respect to this clone: This sample includes further DNA sequences coding for the same CDR3. The chain uses TRBV28 and TRBJ2-7; D gene uncertain. The germline V gene has CDR1 MDHEN and CDR2 SYDVKM. The V and J ends lost 4 bases and 2 bases respectively, with 3 bases between them. The length of the CDR3 is 11 residues. CDR3 protein: CASSSAYEQYF. In DNA, the CDR3 is TGTGCCAGCAGTTCCGCCTACGAGCAGTACTTC.

This clone was seen a few times. J is TRBJ1-2 and V is TRBV5-6; D is unresolved. The CDR3 has 13 amino acids. Per germline, CDR1 SGHDT and CDR2 YYEEEE. Trimming took 1 base from V and 4 from J, leaving 8 bases between them. The CDR3 loop reads CASSLLQIYGYTF. In nucleotides, the CDR3 is TGTGCCAGCAGCTTGTTACAGATCTATGGCTACACCTTC.

J is TRBJ1-3 and V is TRBV28; D remains ambiguous. V lost 6 bases to trimming and J lost 2 bases, with 23 bases between them. The CDR3 length is 18 residues. The V gene's germline CDR1 is MDHEN and CDR2 SYDVKM. The CDR3 protein is CASRLSTPGGRAGNTIYF. DNA for the CDR3: TGTGCCAGCAGACTAAGTACCCCGGGAGGGCGAGCTGGAAACACCATATATTTT.

The V and J genes are TRBV6-5 and TRBJ2-1; D is perhaps TRBD1 (5 bases). There are 14 residues in the CDR3. Looked up from germline, CDR1 is MNHEY and CDR2 is SVGAGI. The V and J ends lost 2 bases and 0 bases respectively, with 5 bases between them. The CDR3 DNA follows: TGTGCCAGCAGTTACCAGGGCTCCTACAATGAGCAGTTCTTC. Amino acid sequence: CASSYQGSYNEQFF.

The V call is TRBV30, the J call TRBJ1-3; weak D call: TRBD1 (5 bases). The germline gives CDR1 GTSNPN, CDR2 SVGIG (reference sequence). The CDR3 extends over 17 amino acids. The ends were cut back, 1 base at V and 0 bases at J, with 16 bases in the middle. CDR3 bases: TGTGCCTGGAGTGACCTTGTGGGGCCATTCTCTGGAAACACCATATATTTT. Its protein is CAWSDLVGPFSGNTIYF.

V usage is TRBV19 and J usage is TRBJ2-2, with a weak D call TRBD2 (6 bases). V lost 3 bases and J 2 bases, leaving 13 bases between the germline ends. The CDR3 runs to 16 residues. Germline V gene data show CDR1 as LNHDA and CDR2 as SQIVND (reference sequence). The CDR3 DNA reads TGTGCCAGTAGTATCGGGCTAGCGATCAACACCGGGGAGCTGTTTTTT. It encodes CASSIGLAINTGELFF.